This TCR beta chain was recovered during a study of T-cell reconstitution after alpha-beta-depleted transplantation in children. General study findings and limits: The main origin of T-cell counts and diversity one year after transplant was newly produced T cells.

Researchers prepared the TCRbeta library using unique molecular identifiers, the study reports. Each CDR3 protein is one row after TCRdb ran MiXCR on the PCR reads. The sample has around 270,000 distinct CDR3 sequences, less than 9.5% seen once. This CDR3 spans 17 amino acids. The V and J ends lost 0 bases and 0 bases respectively, with 10 bases between them. Per germline, CDR1 SGHRS and CDR2 YFSETQ. This clonotype was seen many times. What it recognizes is unknown. The sample consisted of peripheral blood, taken 360 days after TCRalphabeta/CD19-depleted stem cell transplant. This receptor was identified in a female patient between 2 and 10 years old who had a stem cell transplant for Fanconi anemia, so the T cells may come from the graft donor. V usage is TRBV5-1 and J usage is TRBJ2-6; unclear D gene. CDR3 in amino acids: CASSLGGPYSGANVLTF. DNA of the CDR3: TGCGCCAGCAGCTTGGGTGGTCCCTACTCTGGGGCCAACGTCCTGACTTTC.